Given below is one T cell receptor beta chain in context. The target antigen is unknown. Primers included in the PCR were 60 Vbeta and 13 Jbeta primers. The method was immunoSEQ multiplex PCR; TCRdb's version includes in-frame clones alone and lacks a portion of them. The sample yields some 200,000 clones, 82% seen once. The CDR3 is made up of 16 amino acids. The germline V gene encodes CDR1 SGHDN and CDR2 FVKESK. V shed 4 bases, J shed 2 bases, and the junction held 8 bases outside the gene matches. The record originates from a study of cytomegalovirus exposure and HLA in healthy donors. Study-level information: For the approximately 400 genotyped donors, roughly 81% fell within the Caucasian-associated ancestry cluster. Study-level points and caveats: A previous analysis found most TCR beta V segments productive roughly 87% or roughly 30% of the time. Presence/absence analysis assumed near-uniform sequencing depth across donors.

This sequence was found in a young woman in good health and CMV-seronegative. The rearrangement links TRBV14 to TRBJ2-3; 8 bases map to TRBD2. Sequencing was carried out using PBMCs. The CDR3 DNA sequence: TGTGCCAGCAGCCGGAAACTAGCGGAGTACACAGATACGCAGTATTTT. This translates into CASSRKLAEYTDTQYF.